These T cell receptor beta chains were read from a single sample in a study of CD8 T cells in ankylosing spondylitis. TCRdb used MiXCR to reprocess the 5' RACE reads, holding one entry per CDR3 protein. The table records some 800,000 distinct CDR3 sequences, about an eighth of them present only once. The sequenced material came from blood, either unsorted or a sorted T cell fraction (not recorded which). The receptors derive from a male donor with ankylosing spondylitis. Each CDR3 is given with its conserved first and last residue. The D gene is left open where the match is weak. The size field is filled for only some rows; it gives once, few, many or a size class.

TRBJ2-5 TRBV29-1 many - TGCAGCGTTGAGAAAGGGGCAGAGACCCAGTACTTC CSVEKGAETQYF
TRBJ2-2 TRBV7-2 - - TGTGCCAGCAGCTTTCAGACGTTTGGCGGGGAGCTGTTTTTT CASSFQTFGGELFF
TRBJ2-5 TRBV29-1 few - TGCAGCGTTCAAGCCTTAGTGAGGCAAGAGACCCAGTACTTC CSVQALVRQETQYF
TRBJ1-2 TRBV6-6 many - TGTGCCAGCAGCCCCGCCACCACCCATGGCTACACCTTC CASSPATTHGYTF
TRBJ2-1 TRBV12-3/TRBV12-4 once - TGTGCCAGCAGTTCGAGGGGTGGCCCCGACTACAATGAGCAGTTCTTC CASSSRGGPDYNEQFF
TRBJ2-3 TRBV15 - TRBD2 TGTGCCACCAGCAGAGCGCTAGCGGGAGGAACAGATACGCAGTATTTT CATSRALAGGTDTQYF
TRBJ1-2 TRBV3-1 - - TGTGCCAGCAGCCAACCCAGATATGGCTACACCTTC CASSQPRYGYTF
TRBJ2-2 TRBV2 few TRBD2 TGTGCCAGCACCCCGCTAGCGGGAGTAACCGGGGAGCTGTTTTTT CASTPLAGVTGELFF
TRBJ2-7 TRBV7-2 few - TGTGCCAGCAGCTTAGAAGGGCAGTCCCACGAGCAGTACTTC CASSLEGQSHEQYF
TRBJ1-5 TRBV10-3 - - TGTGCCATCAACGCCGGGGACGGTCAGCCCCAGCATTTT CAINAGDGQPQHF
TRBJ1-2 TRBV12-3/TRBV12-4 many - TGTGCCAGCAGTCCTCGTTGGGGCGGCTACACCTTC CASSPRWGGYTF
TRBJ2-7 TRBV15 - - TGTGCCACCAGCAGAGATCTAGTGTTATTTGGCGAGCAGTACTTC CATSRDLVLFGEQYF
TRBJ1-1 TRBV7-2 - TRBD1 TGTGCCAGTAGCTATCTACAGGGGATTGGAGCTTTCTTT CASSYLQGIGAFF
TRBJ2-7 TRBV4-3 - TRBD2 TGCGCCAGCAGCCAAGTGGTTAGCGGGAACTACGAGCAGTACTTC CASSQVVSGNYEQYF
TRBJ2-1 TRBV6-2/TRBV6-3 - - TGTGCCAGCAGTTACTCTTCTCTGGGACGAAAGTTCTTC CASSYSSLGRKFF
TRBJ1-1 TRBV10-3 few - TGTGCCATTCGGGACATTCTTGGGAACACTGAAGCTTTCTTT CAIRDILGNTEAFF
TRBJ1-4 TRBV6-6 - - TGTGCCAGCAGTTTCCCCTTGGGAAAACTGTTTTTT CASSFPLGKLFF